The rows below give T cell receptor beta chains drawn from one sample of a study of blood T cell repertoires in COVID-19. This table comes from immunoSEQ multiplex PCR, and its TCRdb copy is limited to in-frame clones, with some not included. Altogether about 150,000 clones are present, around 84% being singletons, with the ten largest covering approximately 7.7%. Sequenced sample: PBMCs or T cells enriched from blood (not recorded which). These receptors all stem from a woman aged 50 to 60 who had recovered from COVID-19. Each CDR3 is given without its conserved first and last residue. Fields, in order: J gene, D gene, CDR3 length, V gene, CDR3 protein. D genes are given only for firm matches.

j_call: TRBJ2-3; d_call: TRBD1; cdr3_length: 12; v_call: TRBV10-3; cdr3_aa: ASSGQTSTDTQY
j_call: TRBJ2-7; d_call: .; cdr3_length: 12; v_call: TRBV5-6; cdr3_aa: ASSLGGLAYEQY
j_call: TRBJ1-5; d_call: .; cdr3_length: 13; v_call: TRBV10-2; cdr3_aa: ASSEGGGGNQPQH
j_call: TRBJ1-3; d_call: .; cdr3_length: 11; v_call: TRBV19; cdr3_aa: ASSGHRGYTIY
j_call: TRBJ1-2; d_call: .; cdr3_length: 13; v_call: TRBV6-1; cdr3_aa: ASSDAGAANYGYT
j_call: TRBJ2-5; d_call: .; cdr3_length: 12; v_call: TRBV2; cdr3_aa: ASRGGGWQETQY
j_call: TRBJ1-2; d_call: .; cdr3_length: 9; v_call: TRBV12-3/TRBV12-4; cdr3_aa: ASALRGGYT
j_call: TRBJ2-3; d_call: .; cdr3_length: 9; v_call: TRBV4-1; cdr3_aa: ASSSTTAQY
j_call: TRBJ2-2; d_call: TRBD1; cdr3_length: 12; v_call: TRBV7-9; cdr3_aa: ASSLGQGNRELF
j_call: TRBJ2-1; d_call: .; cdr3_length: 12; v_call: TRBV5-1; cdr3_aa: ASSLEGAYNEQF
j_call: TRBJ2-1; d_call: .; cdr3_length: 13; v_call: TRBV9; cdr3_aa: ASSSTPSSYNEQF
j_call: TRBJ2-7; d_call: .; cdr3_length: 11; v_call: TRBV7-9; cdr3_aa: ASSFEDVGEQY
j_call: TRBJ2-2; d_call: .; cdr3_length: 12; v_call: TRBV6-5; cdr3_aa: ASENTKNTGELF
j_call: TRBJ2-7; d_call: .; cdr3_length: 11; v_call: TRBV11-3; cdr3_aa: ASSHSAGVEQY
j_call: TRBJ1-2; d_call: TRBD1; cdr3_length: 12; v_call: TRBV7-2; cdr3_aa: ASSPGTVPYGYT
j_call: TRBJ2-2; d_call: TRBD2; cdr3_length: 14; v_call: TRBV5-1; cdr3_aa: ASSLVAGANTGELF
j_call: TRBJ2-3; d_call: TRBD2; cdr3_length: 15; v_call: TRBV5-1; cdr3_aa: ASSATSLGQRGESQY
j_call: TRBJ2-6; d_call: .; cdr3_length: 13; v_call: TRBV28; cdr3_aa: ASSSEGTGANVLT
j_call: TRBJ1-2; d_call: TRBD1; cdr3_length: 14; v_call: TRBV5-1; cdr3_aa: ASSLQGQGGPYGYT
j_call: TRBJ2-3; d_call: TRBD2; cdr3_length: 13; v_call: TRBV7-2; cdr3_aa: ASSGWRGATNTQY
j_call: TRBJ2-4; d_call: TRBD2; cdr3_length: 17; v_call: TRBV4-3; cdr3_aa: ASSQDPTSGNGAKNIQY
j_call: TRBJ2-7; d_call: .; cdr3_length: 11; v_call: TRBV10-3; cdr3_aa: AIRDSESYEQY
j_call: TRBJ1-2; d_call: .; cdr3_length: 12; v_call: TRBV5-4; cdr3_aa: ASTRGGVDYGYT
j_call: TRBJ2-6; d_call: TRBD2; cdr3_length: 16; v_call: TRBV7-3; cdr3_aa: ASSLGASGTYGANVLT
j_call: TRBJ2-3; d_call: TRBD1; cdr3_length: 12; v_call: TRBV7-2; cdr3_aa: ASSRDRHPDTQY
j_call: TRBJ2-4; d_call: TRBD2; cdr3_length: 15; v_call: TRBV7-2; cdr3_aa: ASSLAASGRAKNIQY
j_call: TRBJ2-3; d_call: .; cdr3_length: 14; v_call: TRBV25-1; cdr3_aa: ASRPLGAGGTDTQY
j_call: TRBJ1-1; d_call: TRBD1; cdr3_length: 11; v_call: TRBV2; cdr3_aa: ASLNRGNTEAF
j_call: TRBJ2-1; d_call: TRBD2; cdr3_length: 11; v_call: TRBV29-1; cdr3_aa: SAGLAEYNEQF
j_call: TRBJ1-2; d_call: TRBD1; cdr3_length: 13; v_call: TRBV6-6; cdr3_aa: ASSDPGQGEYGYT
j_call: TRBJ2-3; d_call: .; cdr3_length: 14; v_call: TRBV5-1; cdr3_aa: ASSLGRASSTDTQY
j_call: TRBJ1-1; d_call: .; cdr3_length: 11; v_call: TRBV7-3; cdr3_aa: ASSLTMSTEAF
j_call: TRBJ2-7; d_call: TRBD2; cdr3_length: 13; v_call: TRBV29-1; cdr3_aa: SVEDTAGGTYEQY
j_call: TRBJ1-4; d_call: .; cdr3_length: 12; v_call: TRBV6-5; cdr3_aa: ASSRDATNEKLF
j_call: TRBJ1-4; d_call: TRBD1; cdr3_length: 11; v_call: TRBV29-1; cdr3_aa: SGTQGAGEKLF
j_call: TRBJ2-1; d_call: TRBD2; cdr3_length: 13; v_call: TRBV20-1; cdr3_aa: SASWGASGGYEQF
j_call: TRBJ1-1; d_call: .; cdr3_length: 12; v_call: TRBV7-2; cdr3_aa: ASSPDRVGTEAF
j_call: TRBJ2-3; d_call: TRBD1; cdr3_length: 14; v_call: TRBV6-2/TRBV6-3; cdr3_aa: ASSYFGTGNPDTQY
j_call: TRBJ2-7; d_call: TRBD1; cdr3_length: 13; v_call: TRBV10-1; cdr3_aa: ASTVGDRGNYEQY
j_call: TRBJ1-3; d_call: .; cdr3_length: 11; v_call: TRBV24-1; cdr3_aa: ATTGPDGNTIY
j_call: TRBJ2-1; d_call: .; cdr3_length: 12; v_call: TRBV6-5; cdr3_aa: ASSYGQGGNEQF